The T cell receptor beta chain under discussion was sequenced for a study of cytomegalovirus exposure and HLA in healthy donors. Details on this clone: Its antigen is unknown.

60 Vbeta and 13 Jbeta primers were used in PCR. Produced via immunoSEQ multiplex PCR; TCRdb's table is partial and in-frame only. The sample includes about 160,000 clones, 80% to 90% of them seen just once. V was pared by 5 bases and J by 5 bases, with 7 bases of the junction left unmatched. This CDR3 region has 15 residues. Germline V gene lookup returns CDR1 WSHSY and CDR2 SAAADI. Study observations and caveats: Later on, an analysis tied 15,000 or so TCR beta sequences to HLA alleles at 0.05 false discovery rate. Confirmation was obtained in vitro that a few CMV-associated chains are specific for CMV antigens. Earlier analysis found most TCR beta V segments productive about 87% or about 30% of the time.

Nominally healthy donors provided the samples, though records likely missed some immune exposures. The sequencing input was PBMCs. The chain recombines TRBV10-2 with TRBJ2-5; TRBD1 matches at 11 bases. This receptor was taken from a middle-aged man in good health and CMV-seropositive. The DNA for the CDR3 is TGCGCCAGCAGTACAAGGACAGGGGGCTTGGAGACCCAGTACTTC. Translated, it gives CASSTRTGGLETQYF.